This TCR beta chain is from a study of T cell responses to AZD1222 COVID-19 vaccine. A note on this clone: The antigen remains unidentified. A read error may account for a junction end that differs from germline.

Broader study findings: Unmutated regions of variants are reportedly targeted by nearly half of spike-specific TCRs. Only five or six individuals given AZD1222 were seropositive at baseline.

This CDR3 spans 13 amino acids. Germline V gene sequence: CDR1 SGHRS, CDR2 YFSETQ. Profiling relied on immunoSEQ multiplex PCR, and the TCRdb table lists in-frame clones only, not all of them. The table includes 180,000 or so clones, less than 95% detected once. The sequencing here drew on peripheral blood, taken on day 0 of AZD1222 vaccination. The TCR originated in an adult in good health. The chain combines TRBV5-1 with TRBJ1-2, with 8 positions matching TRBD1. The CDR3, as DNA: TGCGCCAGCACGGACAGGGCAACGCTGGGCTACACGTTC. Encoded protein: CASTDRATLGYTF.